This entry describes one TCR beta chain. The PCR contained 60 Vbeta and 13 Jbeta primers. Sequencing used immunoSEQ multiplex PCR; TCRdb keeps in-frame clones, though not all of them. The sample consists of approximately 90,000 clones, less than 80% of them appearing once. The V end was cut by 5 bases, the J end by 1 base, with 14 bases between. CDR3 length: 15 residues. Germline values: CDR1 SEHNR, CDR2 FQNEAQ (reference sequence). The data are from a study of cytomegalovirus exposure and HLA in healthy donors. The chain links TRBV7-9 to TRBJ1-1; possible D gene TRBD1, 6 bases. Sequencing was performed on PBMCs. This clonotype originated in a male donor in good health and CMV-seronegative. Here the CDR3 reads CASSLRGARNTEAFF. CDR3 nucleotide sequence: TGTGCCAGCAGCCTCAGGGGAGCCAGGAACACTGAAGCTTTCTTT.